Included here is one T cell receptor beta chain sequence, with context. Time point noted: peripheral blood 6 weeks after treatment start. This sample was included in a study of PD-L1 blockade in urothelial cancer. PCRs each included synthetic TCR analog templates spiked in. Here immunoSEQ multiplex PCR was the method, and the copy in TCRdb shows in-frame clones only, minus some. The sample has more than 95,000 clones, about 82% seen once. V lost 10 bases and J 5 bases, leaving 20 bases between the germline ends. The germline V gene has CDR1 SNHLY and CDR2 FYNNEI. This CDR3 spans 14 amino acids. The rearrangement links TRBV2 to TRBJ2-5; tentative D call: TRBD1 (6 bases). The clonotype was recovered from a man aged 50 or older with urothelial cancer. Specimen: PBMCs, collected around atezolizumab (anti-PD-L1) treatment. This chain's CDR3 is CATQVLRGSETQYF. The CDR3 nucleotides are TGTGCCACCCAAGTTCTAAGGGGGAGTGAGACCCAGTACTTC.